These 31 T cell receptor beta chains were all obtained from the same sample, sequenced in a study of T-cell memory formation after mild COVID-19. TCRdb analysed the 5' RACE reads with MiXCR anew, one entry per CDR3 protein. The data contain roughly 450,000 distinct CDR3 sequences, roughly 17% of them singletons. The source material was PBMCs or a T cell subset sorted from them (not recorded which). The origin of the receptors is a man aged 18 to 35 who had mild COVID-19 (a few samples of this study predate the infection). Cell type and time point are not known.

The CDR3 protein is CASRSTLEPQHF. In nucleotides, the CDR3 is TGTGCCAGTAGGTCCACCCTGGAACCCCAGCATTTT. The chain carries TRBV19 and TRBJ1-5; D not resolved. Germline lookup yields CDR1 LNHDA and CDR2 SQIVND (reference sequence). Trimming pared 6 bases from V and 10 bases from J, leaving 13 bases between. The CDR3 consists of 12 residues.

This clonotype was found a few times. The genes are TRBV7-9 and TRBJ2-1; TRBD1 might be the D (6 bases). V shed 5 bases and J shed 4 bases, with 15 bases lying between them. Germline V CDR1 and CDR2: SEHNR, FQNEAQ (reference sequence). The CDR3 contains 15 residues. Here the CDR3 reads CASSPGDRRYNEQFF. Here the CDR3 DNA reads TGTGCCAGCAGCCCCGGTGACAGGCGTTACAATGAGCAGTTCTTC.

The chain recombines TRBV18 with TRBJ1-1; D is possibly TRBD1 (5 bases). This CDR3 contains 14 residues. The germline CDR1 and CDR2 sequences are KGHSH and LQKENI. The germline V and J ends were trimmed by 5 bases and 1 base, with 11 bases remaining between them. The CDR3 protein is CASSTLDRNTEAFF. CDR3 in DNA: TGTGCCAGCTCAACCCTCGACAGGAACACTGAAGCTTTCTTT.

In this sample, this clonotype turned up a few times. The chain couples TRBV11-1 to TRBJ2-7; the match to TRBD2 covers 9 bases. CDR1 and CDR2 from the germline V gene are SGHAT and FQDESV (reference sequence). Trimming removed 4 bases from V and 5 bases from J; junction bases left unmatched: 9. CDR3 length equals 15 residues. The DNA of the CDR3 is TGTGCCAGCAGCTCCCAGGGACTAGCCTGGGACGAGCAGTACTTC. Translated: CASSSQGLAWDEQYF.

The chain carries TRBV5-1 and TRBJ1-2; weak D call: TRBD1 (5 bases). The germline gives CDR1 SGHRS, CDR2 YFSETQ. V lost 9 bases and J 3 bases, leaving 12 bases between the germline ends. The CDR3 has 12 amino acids. CDR3 DNA sequence: TGCGCCACTAGGGACGTCGACTATGGCTACACCTTC. It translates to CATRDVDYGYTF.

This clonotype has only a few counts. CDR3 loop: CASSPGGGVSRAETQYF. Here the CDR3 DNA reads TGTGCCAGTTCCCCCGGCGGGGGCGTATCCCGGGCAGAGACCCAGTACTTC. The chain has TRBV6-5 and TRBJ2-5; possibly TRBD2 for D (7 bases). V lost 9 bases and J lost 4, with 27 bases in between. Germline V gene data show CDR1 as MNHEY and CDR2 as SVGAGI. The CDR3 runs to 17 residues.

Of note for this clonotype: The germline gene is not matched at one end of the junction; a read error may be the cause. The gene calls are TRBV7-7 and TRBJ2-1; 11 bases are a match to TRBD1. The CDR3 runs to 15 residues. Germline assignment: CDR1 SSHAT and CDR2 FNYEAQ (reference sequence). The CDR3 sequence is CASSHGQGARDEQFF. In DNA, the CDR3 is TGTGCTAGCAGCCACGGACAGGGGGCAAGGGATGAGCAGTTCTTC.

This clonotype was seen more than once but under ten times. The rearrangement uses TRBV7-2 and TRBJ2-3; 9 nucleotides agree with TRBD2. The junction had 5 bases not matched to a gene; V was cut back by 2 bases and J by 2 bases. Germline V gives CDR1 SGHTA, CDR2 FQGNSA. There are 16 residues in the CDR3. The CDR3 sequence: CASSLMPSGVTDTQYF. CDR3 nucleotides: TGTGCCAGCAGCTTAATGCCTAGCGGGGTCACAGATACGCAGTATTTT.

The V call is TRBV28, the J call TRBJ2-6; the D gene could be TRBD1 or TRBD2 (5 bases each). The CDR3 runs 16 residues. Germline CDR1 MDHEN, CDR2 SYDVKM. V shed 2 bases and J shed 0 bases, with 8 bases lying between them. CDR3 amino acids: CASSLPGHSGANVLTF. CDR3 nucleotide sequence: TGTGCCAGCAGTTTACCGGGGCACTCTGGGGCCAACGTCCTGACTTTC.

The rearrangement joins TRBV12-3 or TRBV12-4 to TRBJ1-2; 7 bases are a match to TRBD1. The CDR3 sequence is 14 residues long. V lost 5 bases to trimming and J lost 6 bases; unmatched junction nucleotides: 9. This CDR3 is CASSRRDSGHGYTF. The CDR3 coding sequence is TGTGCCAGCAGTAGAAGGGACAGCGGCCATGGCTACACCTTC.

This clonotype was seen a handful of times. This chain joins TRBV29-1 and TRBJ2-2, with TRBD2 as a possible D gene (6 bases). V lost 4 bases to trimming and J lost 5 bases, with 14 bases between them. This CDR3 region has 14 residues. Germline V gene sequence: CDR1 SQVTM, CDR2 ANQGSEA. CDR3 protein: CSVVGRDFTGELFF. CDR3 nucleotide sequence: TGCAGCGTTGTGGGCAGGGACTTTACCGGGGAGCTGTTTTTT.

V gene TRBV7-2 combines with J gene TRBJ2-3; the D is unclear. CDR3 length: 14 residues. The germline V gene encodes CDR1 SGHTA and CDR2 FQGNSA. V lost 5 bases to trimming and J lost 3 bases, with 12 bases between them. CDR3 coding DNA: TGTGCCAGCAGCCGCTCGAGCCCTACAGATACGCAGTATTTT. Translated, it gives CASSRSSPTDTQYF.

This chain joins TRBV18 and TRBJ1-5; a weak D match, TRBD1 (5 bases). The germline CDR1 and CDR2 sequences are KGHSH and LQKENI. The CDR3 runs to 15 residues. Trimming cost V 2 bases and J 7 bases, with 15 bases left between them. CDR3 residues: CASSPGEGSGQPQHF. The CDR3 DNA follows: TGTGCCAGCTCACCAGGCGAGGGGAGCGGCCAGCCCCAGCATTTT.

This chain joins TRBV11-2 and TRBJ2-2; D possibly corresponds to TRBD2 (5 bases). CDR3 length: 15 residues. Trimming left V 2 bases short and J 3 bases short, with 10 bases between. Germline loops: CDR1 SGHAT, CDR2 FQNNGV. The CDR3 bases are TGTGCCAGCAGCTTAATGGACTGGGACACCGGGGAGCTGTTTTTT. Translating it yields CASSLMDWDTGELFF.

The table lists this clonotype with a few counts. V is TRBV19 and J is TRBJ1-6; D remains ambiguous. From germline, CDR1 is LNHDA and CDR2 SQIVND (reference sequence). Trimming shortened V by 6 bases and J by 6 bases, and 12 bases separated the two germline ends. The CDR3 is made up of 14 amino acids. The CDR3 DNA reads as TGTGCCAGTAGCTCAGGATCGGCTAATTCACCCCTCCACTTT. Residues: CASSSGSANSPLHF.

The chain has TRBV12-3 or TRBV12-4 and TRBJ2-5; D uncertain. Trimming shortened V by 7 bases and J by 6 bases, and 18 bases separated the two germline ends. CDR3 length: 14 residues. The CDR3 sequence: CASIPSQEGKTQYF. The DNA of the CDR3 is TGTGCCAGCATCCCTTCCCAGGAAGGGAAGACCCAGTACTTC.

The chain joins TRBV2 to TRBJ1-4; no definite D call. The CDR3 extends over 15 amino acids. The germline V gene encodes CDR1 SNHLY and CDR2 FYNNEI. The germline V and J ends were trimmed by 5 bases and 4 bases, with 14 bases remaining between them. The CDR3 region has the DNA TGTGCCAGCAGTCCTGTTCTAGGCCGTAATGAAAAACTGTTTTTT. Translated: CASSPVLGRNEKLFF.

This clonotype was counted between two and nine times. V usage is TRBV7-2 and J usage is TRBJ1-5; D is possibly TRBD1 (5 bases). Germline CDR1 reads SGHTA; CDR2 reads FQGNSA. V gave up 4 bases and J gave up 2 bases, with 12 bases separating them. The CDR3 is 15 amino acids. The CDR3 sequence: CASSWGGNGNQPQHF. Here the CDR3 DNA reads TGTGCCAGCAGCTGGGGGGGTAACGGCAATCAGCCCCAGCATTTT.

This clonotype was seen only a few times. This rearrangement joins TRBV7-2 to TRBJ2-1; 11 bases fit TRBD2. V lost 4 bases to trimming and J lost 3 bases; unmatched junction nucleotides: 2. The CDR3 sequence is 15 residues long. Germline assignment: CDR1 SGHTA and CDR2 FQGNSA. CDR3 nucleotide sequence: TGTGCCAGCAGCTCTAGCGGGGGGTTCTACAATGAGCAGTTCTTC. This encodes CASSSSGGFYNEQFF.

This clonotype appeared a few times. The chain recombines TRBV7-2 with TRBJ2-5, with 7 bases that match TRBD1. Per germline, CDR1 SGHTA and CDR2 FQGNSA. The CDR3 runs 14 residues. V lost 5 bases and J lost 4; bases outside the gene matches: 7. For the CDR3, the DNA is TGTGCCAGCAGCCCAGGACAGGTCCGAGAGACCCAGTACTTC. This gives the protein CASSPGQVRETQYF.

The V call is TRBV6-5, the J call TRBJ2-7; D is uncertain. V lost 4 bases to trimming and J lost 2 bases, with 12 bases between them. CDR3 length: 14 residues. Germline V gene lookup returns CDR1 MNHEY and CDR2 SVGAGI. This CDR3 is CASSSAGRTYEQYF. The CDR3, as DNA: TGTGCCAGCAGTTCCGCAGGACGGACCTACGAGCAGTACTTC.

This clonotype was detected a few times. The rearrangement uses TRBV7-2 and TRBJ2-7, with a possible D match to TRBD2 (6 bases). The CDR3 length is 13 residues. Trimming removed 8 bases from V and 0 bases from J, with 11 bases in between. Germline V CDR1 and CDR2: SGHTA, FQGNSA. CDR3 loop: CASRRDHSYEQYV. CDR3 coding DNA: TGTGCCAGCCGGAGGGACCACTCCTACGAGCAGTACGTC.

This clonotype was recorded a few times. V gene TRBV6-5 combines with J gene TRBJ1-2; 7 bases align to TRBD1. The CDR3 consists of 15 residues. The V and J ends lost 7 bases and 2 bases, in that order; junction bases with no gene match: 10. From germline, CDR1 is MNHEY and CDR2 SVGAGI. The CDR3, as DNA: TGTGCCAGCAACAAAAACAGGGGATCGAACTATGGCTACACCTTC. Protein sequence: CASNKNRGSNYGYTF.

CDR3 residues: CASSLGAGVGEQYV. CDR3 in DNA: TGTGCCAGCAGCTTGGGGGCGGGGGTAGGCGAGCAGTACGTC. This chain connects TRBV5-4 to TRBJ2-7; 7 nucleotides match TRBD2. With 0 bases clipped from V and 6 bases from J, the junction kept 6 bases outside the gene matches. The CDR3 contains 14 residues. Germline V gene lookup returns CDR1 SGHNT and CDR2 YYREEE (reference sequence).

This clonotype came up once. This rearrangement joins TRBV10-3 to TRBJ1-3; D not resolved. CDR1 is ENHRY and CDR2 is SYGVKD in the germline V gene. This CDR3 has 14 residues. With 3 bases removed from V and 0 bases from J, the gap between germline ends came to 6 bases. DNA for the CDR3: TGTGCCATCAGTGACACCACCTCTGGAAACACCATATATTTT. This gives the protein CAISDTTSGNTIYF.

V is TRBV5-6 and J is TRBJ2-2; 7 bases map to TRBD1. Germline CDR1 and CDR2: SGHDT and YYEEEE. Trimming cost V 1 base and J 4 bases; bases outside gene matches: 7. The CDR3 has 16 residues. This chain's CDR3 is CASSLPPRQGTGELFF. CDR3 DNA sequence: TGTGCCAGCAGCTTGCCTCCGAGACAGGGCACCGGGGAGCTGTTTTTT.

The chain joins TRBV7-9 to TRBJ1-1; D perhaps matches TRBD1 (6 bases). The CDR3 is 16 residues long. The V end was cut by 5 bases, the J end by 3 bases, with 19 bases between. Germline-derived CDR1 and CDR2 are SEHNR and FQNEAQ (reference sequence). CDR3 in DNA: TGTGCCAGCAGCCGGGGTCAGACAGGTCGGGACACTGAAGCTTTCTTT. As protein: CASSRGQTGRDTEAFF.

This chain joins TRBV7-2 and TRBJ2-5; 7 bases are shared with TRBD1. The V and J ends lost 7 bases and 2 bases, in that order; junction bases with no gene match: 4. This CDR3 comprises 13 residues. Germline CDR1 and CDR2: SGHTA and FQGNSA. CDR3 loop: CASIRDRQETQYF. In nucleotides, the CDR3 is TGTGCCAGCATCCGGGACAGACAAGAGACCCAGTACTTC.

This clonotype was counted between two and nine times. At one end, the junction sequence differs from germline, possibly due to a read error. The chain carries TRBV29-1 and TRBJ1-2; D gene unclear. Germline assignment: CDR1 SQVTM and CDR2 ANQGSEA. There are 13 residues in the CDR3. Here the CDR3 reads CSARSLANYVYTF. CDR3 DNA sequence: TGCAGCGCCCGGTCCCTAGCAAACTATGTCTACACCTTC. Variable domain in full (rest from reference TRBV29-1 and TRBJ1-2): SAVISQKPSRDICQRGTSLTIQCQVDSQVTMMFWYRQQPGQSLTLIATANQGSEATYESGFVIDKFPISRPNLTFSTLTVSNMSPEDSSIYLCSARSLANYVYTFGSGTRLTVV.

The chain links TRBV27 to TRBJ2-3; a possible D gene is TRBD1 (6 bases). V was shortened by 3 bases and J by 3 bases, with 16 bases between the two germline ends. CDR1 MNHEY and CDR2 SMNVEV come from the germline V gene (reference sequence). This CDR3 region has 16 residues. CDR3 residues: CASSFVNPQGTDTQYF. The CDR3 nucleotides read TGTGCCAGCAGTTTTGTGAATCCCCAGGGGACAGATACGCAGTATTTT.

This rearrangement joins TRBV24-1 to TRBJ2-7; 9 bases fit TRBD1. The ends lost 7 bases at V and 5 bases at J; junction bases unmatched: 8. The CDR3 runs to 14 residues. Germline-derived CDR1 and CDR2 are KGHDR and SFDVKD. This CDR3 reads CATSPRDRENEQYF. The DNA of the CDR3 is TGTGCCACCAGCCCCCGGGACAGGGAAAACGAGCAGTACTTC.